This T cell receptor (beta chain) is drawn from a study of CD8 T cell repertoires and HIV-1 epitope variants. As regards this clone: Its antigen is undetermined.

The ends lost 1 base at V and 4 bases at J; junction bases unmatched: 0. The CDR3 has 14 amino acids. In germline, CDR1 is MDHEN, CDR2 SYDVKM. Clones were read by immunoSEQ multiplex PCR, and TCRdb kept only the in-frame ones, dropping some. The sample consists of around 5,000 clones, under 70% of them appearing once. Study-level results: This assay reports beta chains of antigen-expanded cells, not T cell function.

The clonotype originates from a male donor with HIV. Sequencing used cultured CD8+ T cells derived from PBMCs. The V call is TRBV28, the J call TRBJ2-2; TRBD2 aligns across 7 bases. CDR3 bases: TGTGCCAGCAGTTTATCGGGGGGCACCGGGGAGCTGTTTTTT. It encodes CASSLSGGTGELFF.